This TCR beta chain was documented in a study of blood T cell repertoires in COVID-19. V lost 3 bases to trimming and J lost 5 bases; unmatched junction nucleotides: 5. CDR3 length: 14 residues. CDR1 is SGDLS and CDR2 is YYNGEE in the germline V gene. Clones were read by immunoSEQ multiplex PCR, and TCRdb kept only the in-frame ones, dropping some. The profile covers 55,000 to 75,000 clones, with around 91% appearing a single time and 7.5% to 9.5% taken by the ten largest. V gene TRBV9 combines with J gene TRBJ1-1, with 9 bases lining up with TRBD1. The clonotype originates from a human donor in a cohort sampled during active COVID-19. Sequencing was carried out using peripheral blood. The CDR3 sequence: CASSAGTGWTEAFF. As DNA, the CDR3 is TGTGCCAGCAGCGCGGGGACAGGGTGGACTGAAGCTTTCTTT.